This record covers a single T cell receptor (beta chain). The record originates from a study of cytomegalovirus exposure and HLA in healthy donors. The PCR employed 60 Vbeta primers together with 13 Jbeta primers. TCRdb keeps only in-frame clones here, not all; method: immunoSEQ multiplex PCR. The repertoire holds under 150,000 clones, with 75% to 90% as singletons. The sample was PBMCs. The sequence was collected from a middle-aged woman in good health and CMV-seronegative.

The chain's CDR3 is CASSPLDPGLAGATSYNEQFF. The CDR3 nucleotides are TGTGCCAGCAGCCCGCTAGATCCGGGACTAGCGGGAGCCACCTCCTACAATGAGCAGTTCTTC. The gene calls are TRBV7-3 and TRBJ2-1, with 14 bases lining up with TRBD2. Germline V CDR1 and CDR2: SGHTA, FQGTGA. There are 21 residues in the CDR3. The junction had 15 bases not matched to a gene; V was cut back by 5 bases and J by 0 bases.